The subject of this entry is one T cell receptor beta chain. Participants' reported clinical history set cohort assignment. This entry comes from a study of blood T cell repertoires in COVID-19. Here immunoSEQ multiplex PCR was the method, and the copy in TCRdb shows in-frame clones only, minus some. The sample lists around 290,000 clones; 70% to 90% were seen once. The germline CDR1 and CDR2 sequences are LNHDA and SQIVND (reference sequence). V was clipped by 4 bases and J by 2 bases, with 12 bases between them. The CDR3 has 14 residues. The V call is TRBV19, the J call TRBJ2-7, with a tentative D call TRBD1 (6 bases). The specimen was PBMCs or T cells enriched from blood (not recorded which). This receptor was identified in a woman aged 55 to 70 in a cohort exposed to, infected with or recovered from COVID-19 (not recorded which). CDR3 sequence: CASSKFGQTYEQYF. The CDR3 region has the DNA TGTGCCAGTAGTAAATTCGGACAGACCTACGAGCAGTACTTC. The entire variable domain, with the rest obtained from reference TRBV19 and TRBJ2-7, is as follows: DGGITQSPKYLFRKEGQNVTLSCEQNLNHDAMYWYRQDPGQGLRLIYYSQIVNDFQKGDIAEGYSVSREKKESFPLTVTSAQKNPTAFYLCASSKFGQTYEQYFGPGTRLTVT.